Below, one TCR beta chain is given with its context. This entry comes from a study of blood T cell repertoires in COVID-19. Overall study: Samples taken during acute and convalescent COVID-19 were collected in the United States, Italy and Spain. The analysed material was cDNA or gDNA that came from T cells, B-cell-depleted T cells, or PBMCs.

Authors' methods: Nucleated cell counts were estimated from reference gene primer amplification. Using immunoSEQ multiplex PCR, the repertoire was profiled, and TCRdb retains in-frame clones only, with some absent. D and trimming were read from the DNA, whereas the V and J calls and clone size are those reported in that table. Of about 120,000 clones in the sample, roughly 90% are singletons; the top ten hold about 3.5%. CDR3 size: 15 residues. Germline values: CDR1 SNHLY, CDR2 FYNNEI. Trimming took 3 bases from V and 2 from J, leaving 10 bases between them. Sequencing input: peripheral blood. The V and J genes are TRBV2 and TRBJ2-2; weak D call: TRBD1 (6 bases). The clonotype comes from a middle-aged man with active COVID-19. The CDR3 is CASSDRTVNTGELFF. DNA for the CDR3: TGTGCCAGCAGTGACCGGACAGTAAACACCGGGGAGCTGTTTTTT.